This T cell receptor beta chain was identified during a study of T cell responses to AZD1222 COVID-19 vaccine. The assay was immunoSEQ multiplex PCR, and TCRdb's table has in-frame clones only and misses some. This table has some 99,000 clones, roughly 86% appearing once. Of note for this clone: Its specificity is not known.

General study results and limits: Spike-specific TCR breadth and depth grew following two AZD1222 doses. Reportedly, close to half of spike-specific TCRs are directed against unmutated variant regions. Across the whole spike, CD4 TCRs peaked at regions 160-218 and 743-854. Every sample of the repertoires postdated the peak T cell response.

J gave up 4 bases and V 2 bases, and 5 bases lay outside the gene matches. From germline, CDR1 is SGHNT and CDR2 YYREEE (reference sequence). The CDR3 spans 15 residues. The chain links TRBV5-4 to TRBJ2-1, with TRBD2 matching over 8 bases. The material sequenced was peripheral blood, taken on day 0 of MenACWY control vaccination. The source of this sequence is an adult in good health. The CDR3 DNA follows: TGTGCCAGCAGCTTAGCGGGGGCTACGTACAATGAGCAGTTCTTC. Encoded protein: CASSLAGATYNEQFF. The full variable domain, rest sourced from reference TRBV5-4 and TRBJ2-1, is ETGVTQSPTHLIKTRGQQVTLRCSSQSGHNTVSWYQQALGQGPQFIFQYYREEENGRGNFPPRFSGLQFPNYSSELNVNALELDDSALYLCASSLAGATYNEQFFGPGTRLTVL.